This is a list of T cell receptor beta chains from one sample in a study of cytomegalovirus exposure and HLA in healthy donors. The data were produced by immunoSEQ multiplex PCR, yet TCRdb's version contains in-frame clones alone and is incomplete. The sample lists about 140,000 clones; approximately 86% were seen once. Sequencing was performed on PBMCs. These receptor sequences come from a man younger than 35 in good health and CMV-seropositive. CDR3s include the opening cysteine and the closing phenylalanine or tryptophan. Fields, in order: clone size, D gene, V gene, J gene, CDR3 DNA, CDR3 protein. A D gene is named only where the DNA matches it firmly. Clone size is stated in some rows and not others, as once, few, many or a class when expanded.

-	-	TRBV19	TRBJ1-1	TGTGCCAGTAGTATAGTTGGTACAGGCATGAACACTGAAGCTTTCTTT	CASSIVGTGMNTEAFF
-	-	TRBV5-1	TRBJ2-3	TGCGCCAGCAGCTTCTGGGGAGGCACAGATACGCAGTATTTT	CASSFWGGTDTQYF
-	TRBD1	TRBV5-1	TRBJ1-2	TGCGCCAGCAGCTTGGGTGGGACAGGCGATAGCTACACCTTC	CASSLGGTGDSYTF
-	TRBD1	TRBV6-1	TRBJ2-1	TGTGCCAGCAGTGAAGGGTGGGGCAGACAGGGGGCAAGGTACAATGAGCAGTTCTTC	CASSEGWGRQGARYNEQFF
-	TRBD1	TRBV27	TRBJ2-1	TGTGCCAGCAGTTTACGCCGGGACAGGGTTAATGAGCAGTTCTTC	CASSLRRDRVNEQFF
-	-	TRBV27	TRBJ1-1	TGTGCCAGCAGTTTAGGCGGTCCTCGGGGTGGGTCGAACACTGAAGCTTTCTTT	CASSLGGPRGGSNTEAFF
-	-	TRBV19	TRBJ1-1	TGTGCCAGTAGTATAAATGAGGACACTGAAGCTTTCTTT	CASSINEDTEAFF
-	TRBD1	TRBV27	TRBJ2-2	TGTGCCAGCAGTTTGCCGGGACAGGGTTACACCGGGGAGCTGTTTTTT	CASSLPGQGYTGELFF
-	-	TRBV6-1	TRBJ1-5	TGTGCCAGCAGTGAGAACAGAGGCAATCAGCCCCAGCATTTT	CASSENRGNQPQHF
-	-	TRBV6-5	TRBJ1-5	TGTGCCAGCAGTTCTAGTGGTCAGCCCCAGCATTTT	CASSSSGQPQHF
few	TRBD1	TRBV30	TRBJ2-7	TGTGCCTGGGAGACAGGGGGTGACGAGCAGTACTTC	CAWETGGDEQYF
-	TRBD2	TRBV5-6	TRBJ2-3	TGTGCCAGCAGCTTGGAGGCACGCGGGGGGGCGGATACGCAGTATTTT	CASSLEARGGADTQYF
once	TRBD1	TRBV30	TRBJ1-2	TGTGCCTGGAGGTCACAGGGGAACTATGGCTACACCTTC	CAWRSQGNYGYTF
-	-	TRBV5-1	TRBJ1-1	TGCGCCAGCAGCAGCCAGAGGGAGAACACTGAAGCTTTCTTT	CASSSQRENTEAFF
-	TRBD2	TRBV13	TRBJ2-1	TGTGCCAGCAGCTTCCGACTAGCGGAAAACAATGAGCAGTTCTTC	CASSFRLAENNEQFF
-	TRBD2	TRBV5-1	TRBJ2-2	TGCGCCAGCAATGGACTAGCGGGAGTTGGCACCGGGGAGCTGTTTTTT	CASNGLAGVGTGELFF
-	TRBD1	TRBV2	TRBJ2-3	TGTGCCAGCAGTGACGACAGGGGAAGATCAGATACGCAGTATTTT	CASSDDRGRSDTQYF
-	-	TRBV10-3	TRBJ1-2	TGTGCCATCAGTGGGTCGGAGGGGAGGGGAACATATGGCTACACCTTC	CAISGSEGRGTYGYTF
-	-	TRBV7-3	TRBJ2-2	TGTGCCAGCAGCTTCCGACAGGCCGGGGAGCTGTTTTTT	CASSFRQAGELFF
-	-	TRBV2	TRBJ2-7	TGTGCCAGCTGCGCCCAGGGGCGCCCTAACTACGAGCAGTACTTC	CASCAQGRPNYEQYF
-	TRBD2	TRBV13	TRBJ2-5	TGTGCCAGCAGGGTAACTAGCGGGAGGATAGGAGAGACCCAGTACTTC	CASRVTSGRIGETQYF
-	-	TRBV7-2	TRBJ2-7	TGTGCCAGCAGCTTAGCGGCTGAATACGAGCAGTACTTC	CASSLAAEYEQYF
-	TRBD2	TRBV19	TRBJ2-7	TGTGCCAGTGTCTTACTAGCGGAGAACGAGCAGTACTTC	CASVLLAENEQYF
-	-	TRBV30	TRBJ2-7	TGTGCCTGGGCTATGGAGCTTTCCTACGAGCAGTACTTC	CAWAMELSYEQYF
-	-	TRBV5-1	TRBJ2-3	TGCGCCAGCAGCTTGAGGGGGACCACAGATACGCAGTATTTT	CASSLRGTTDTQYF
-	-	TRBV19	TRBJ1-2	TGTGCCAGTAGTATTATTCGTCCCGAGGGTGGCTACACCTTC	CASSIIRPEGGYTF
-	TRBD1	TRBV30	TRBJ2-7	TGTGCCTGGAACCCCATTAGAGGGTGGACAGGGGGTATCCCATCCTCCTACGAGCAGTACTTC	CAWNPIRGWTGGIPSSYEQYF
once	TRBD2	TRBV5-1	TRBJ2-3	TGCGCCAGCAGCACCGGGACTAGCGGGGGGATAGATACGCAGTATTTT	CASSTGTSGGIDTQYF
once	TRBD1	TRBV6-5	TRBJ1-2	TGTGCCAGCAGCCTCAGACAGGGAGGCTATGGCTACACCTTC	CASSLRQGGYGYTF
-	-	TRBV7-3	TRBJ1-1	TGTGCCAGCAGCCCGCTATACCGAACAGGGTTCGACACTGAAGCTTTCTTT	CASSPLYRTGFDTEAFF
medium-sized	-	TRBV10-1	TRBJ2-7	TGCGCCAGCAGTGATGCGGGGCCCTACGAGCAGTACTTC	CASSDAGPYEQYF
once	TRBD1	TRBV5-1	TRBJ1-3	TGCGCCAGCAGCTACGGACAGGGGCAGGGAGCTGGAAACACCATATATTTT	CASSYGQGQGAGNTIYF
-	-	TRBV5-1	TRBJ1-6	TGCGCCAGCAGCTTGCGACAGGCGAGCTCCTATAATTCACCCCTCCACTTT	CASSLRQASSYNSPLHF
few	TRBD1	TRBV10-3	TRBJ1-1	TGTGCCACCGGTGAGCACACAGGGGGCGCGTACACTGAAGCTTTCTTT	CATGEHTGGAYTEAFF
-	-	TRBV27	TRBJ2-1	TGTGCCAGCAGTTTAAGGGGCCCCATCGGGAATGAGCAGTTCTTC	CASSLRGPIGNEQFF
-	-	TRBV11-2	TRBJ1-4	TGTGCCAGCAGCTCCACGAGATATGCGGAAAAACTGTTTTTT	CASSSTRYAEKLFF
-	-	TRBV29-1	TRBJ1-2	TGCAGCGTTGAAGGTGGGGCCGGGGGGCATGGCTACACCTTC	CSVEGGAGGHGYTF
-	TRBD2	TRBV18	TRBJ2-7	TGTGCCAGCTCACCCGGGACTACCGCCAACGAGCAGTACTTC	CASSPGTTANEQYF
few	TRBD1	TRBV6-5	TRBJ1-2	TGTGCCAGCAAGCCTGACAGGGGTGACTATGGCTACACCTTC	CASKPDRGDYGYTF
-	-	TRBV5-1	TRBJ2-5	TGCGCCAGCAGCTTGGGGTCCACCTCGCGGGGAGAGACCCAGTACTTC	CASSLGSTSRGETQYF
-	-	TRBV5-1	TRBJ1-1	TGCGCCAGCAGCTTGGCCTATCAAACTGAAGCTTTCTTT	CASSLAYQTEAFF
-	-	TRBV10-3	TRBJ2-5	TGTGCCATCAGTGTGGGCACTCAAAGGGGAGAGACCCAGTACTTC	CAISVGTQRGETQYF
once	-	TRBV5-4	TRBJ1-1	TGTGCCAGCAGCTTGGATCCAGGGGATAACACTGAAGCTTTCTTT	CASSLDPGDNTEAFF
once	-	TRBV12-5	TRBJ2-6	TGTGCTAGTGGTTTGCAGGGAGGTGGGGCCAACGTCCTGACTTTC	CASGLQGGGANVLTF